One and the same sample provided the 21 T cell receptor beta chains below, sequenced in a study of metastatic and nonmetastatic thyroid tumors. The entire patient cohort was treatment-naive prior to thyroid surgery. TCRdb recomputed clones from the PCR reads via MiXCR. In the table there are some 86,000 clones, approximately 13% of which are singletons. The sequencing input was tumor tissue. The receptors derive from a female donor with papillary thyroid cancer or a benign thyroid nodule (not recorded which). Some clones in this sample may be carry-over from other donors' samples.

This clone was seen ten or more times. A much larger clone sits a single nucleotide away, making a read error possible. The rearrangement links TRBV19 to TRBJ1-5; D remains ambiguous. This CDR3 spans 14 amino acids. Per germline, CDR1 LNHDA and CDR2 SQIVND (reference sequence). The CDR3 nucleotides read TGTGCCAGTAGTATAGATGGAGGAAATCGGCCCCAGCATTTT. Protein sequence: CASSIDGGNRPQHF.

This clone appeared many times. The same CDR3 can be traced to other DNA sequences in this sample. The chain carries TRBV19 and TRBJ2-5; D unclear. CDR3 size: 11 residues. Trimming stripped 5 bases from V and 4 bases from J, with 5 bases between. Germline V gene lookup returns CDR1 LNHDA and CDR2 SQIVND (reference sequence). CDR3: CASSLRETQYF. The CDR3 DNA reads as TGTGCCAGTAGTCTTCGAGAGACCCAGTACTTC.

Note on this clone: This may be a read error, as it is one base from a much larger clone. V usage is TRBV5-1 and J usage is TRBJ2-5; D gene unclear. V lost 4 bases and J lost 5, with 9 bases in between. CDR1 SGHRS and CDR2 YFSETQ come from the germline V gene. CDR3 length: 12 residues. The CDR3 DNA sequence: TGCGCCAGCAGCCAGGATGTTGAGACCCAGTACTTC. Encoded protein: CASSQDVETQYF.

This clone has ten or more counts. This chain connects TRBV5-1 to TRBJ2-7; maybe TRBD2 (6 bases). Germline V CDR1 and CDR2: SGHRS, YFSETQ. The CDR3 is 14 amino acids. V lost 0 bases and J 5 bases, leaving 12 bases between the germline ends. The CDR3, as DNA: TGCGCCAGCAGCTTGGCGGGGAGGATGAACGAGCAGTACTTC. It specifies CASSLAGRMNEQYF.

This clone was counted ten times or more. The junction differs from germline at one of its ends, possibly a read error. The chain uses TRBV7-7 and TRBJ2-3; D perhaps matches TRBD1 (5 bases). The CDR3 sequence is 15 residues long. Germline CDR1 SSHAT, CDR2 FNYEAQ (reference sequence). The CDR3 here is CASSFGEGGTDTQYF. In DNA form, the CDR3 reads TGTGCTAGCAGCTTTGGGGAAGGGGGCACAGATACGCAGTATTTT.

This clone was detected many times. V and J are TRBV7-6 and TRBJ1-3; no clear D gene. The CDR3 runs 15 residues. Germline V gene lookup returns CDR1 SGHVS and CDR2 FNYEAQ. With 1 base removed from V and 0 bases from J, the gap between germline ends came to 7 bases. The CDR3 coding sequence is TGTGCCAGCAGCTTAGAACGGGGCTCTGGAAACACCATATATTTT. Translation gives CASSLERGSGNTIYF. Using reference TRBV7-6 and TRBJ1-3 for the parts outside the CDR3, the full variable domain is GAGVSQSPRYKVTKRGQDVALRCDPISGHVSLYWYRQALGQGPEFLTYFNYEAQQDKSGLPNDRFSAERPEGSISTLTIQRTEQRDSAMYRCASSLERGSGNTIYFGEGSWLTVV.

The rearrangement joins TRBV5-1 to TRBJ2-3; 9 bases align to TRBD2. V shed 5 bases and J 2 bases; nucleotides not matched to a gene: 18. Germline CDR1 and CDR2: SGHRS and YFSETQ. The CDR3 is 19 residues long. The DNA of the CDR3 is TGCGCCAGCAGGCCCGGGGTAGCGGGAGTAGTATTAGTCACAGATACGCAGTATTTT. Amino acid sequence: CASRPGVAGVVLVTDTQYF. Drawing the rest from reference TRBV5-1 and TRBJ2-3, the complete variable domain is KAGVTQTPRYLIKTRGQQVTLSCSPISGHRSVSWYQQTPGQGLQFLFEYFSETQRNKGNFPGRFSGRQFSNSRSEMNVSTLELGDSALYLCASRPGVAGVVLVTDTQYFGPGTRLTVL.

As regards this clone: A much larger clone differs from this one at a single base, so this may be a read error. The chain employs TRBV27 and TRBJ2-7; D may be TRBD2 (5 bases). The V and J ends lost 1 base and 7 bases respectively, with 17 bases between them. The CDR3 totals 15 residues. From germline, CDR1 is MNHEY and CDR2 SMNVEV (reference sequence). DNA for the CDR3: TGTGCCAGCAGTTTATTGGGCGGGCCCTACAATGAGCAGTACTTC. Translating it yields CASSLLGGPYNEQYF.

There are a few counts of this clone. This may arise from a read error, as a much more abundant clone is one base away. Other DNA sequences from this sample encode an identical CDR3 as well. The chain has TRBV2 and TRBJ2-1, with TRBD2 identical over 7 bases. CDR1 and CDR2 (germline): SNHLY, FYNNEI. The CDR3 extends over 14 amino acids. The CDR3 sequence is CASSREATYNEQFF. DNA of the CDR3: TGTGCCAGCAGCCGGGAGGCAACCTATAATGAGCAGTTCTTC.

The chain carries TRBV5-1 and TRBJ1-2, with TRBD1 as a possible D gene (6 bases). The CDR3 totals 16 residues. From germline, CDR1 is SGHRS and CDR2 YFSETQ. The V gene lost 4 bases and the J gene lost 9 bases, with 25 bases spanning the gap. CDR3 DNA: TGCGCCAGCAGCACCCGACAGGTCGCGGCGGGGGGCTGCTACACCTTC. This encodes CASSTRQVAAGGCYTF.

A word on this clone: At one of its ends the junction is not consistent with the germline gene, which may arise from a read error. This sequence joins TRBV4-2 and TRBJ2-5, with D tentatively TRBD2 (6 bases). The CDR3 sequence is 13 residues long. The germline gives CDR1 LGHNA, CDR2 YNFKEQ. CDR3 DNA: TGTGCCAGCAGCCAAGACAGCAGCGGAGGGATCAACTTC. It translates to CASSQDSSGGINF.

This clone was seen ten or more times. The V call is TRBV30, the J call TRBJ1-2; TRBD1 aligns across 7 bases. This CDR3 has 13 amino acids. In germline, CDR1 is GTSNPN, CDR2 SVGIG (reference sequence). V dropped 4 bases and J dropped 4; count of bases not matched to a gene: 6. In DNA form, the CDR3 reads TGTGCCTGGAATCTTAACAGGGGCTATGGCTACACCTTC. Translated: CAWNLNRGYGYTF.

In its sample, this clone was seen many times. The chain is built from TRBV30 and TRBJ1-2; D gene uncertain. Per the germline V gene, CDR1 is GTSNPN and CDR2 is SVGIG (reference sequence). CDR3 length: 14 residues. Trimming removed 2 bases at V and 4 bases at J, with 14 bases between. In DNA, the CDR3 is TGTGCCTGGAGTATCGACGAGGGCGGCTATGGCTACACCTTC. Its translation: CAWSIDEGGYGYTF. The full variable domain, in which reference TRBV30 and TRBJ1-2 provide the parts outside the CDR3, is SQTIHQWPATLVQPVGSPLSLECTVEGTSNPNLYWYRQAAGRGLQLLFYSVGIGQISSEVPQNLSASRPQDRQFILSSKKLLLSDSGFYLCAWSIDEGGYGYTFGSGTRLTVV.

This clone appeared a few times. Given a much more abundant clone one base away, this may be a read error. V is TRBV10-2 and J is TRBJ1-2; a weak D match, TRBD1 (5 bases). Germline CDR1 reads WSHSY; CDR2 reads SAAADI. The CDR3 is 14 residues long. The CDR3 loop reads CASSESGANYGFTF. The DNA of the CDR3 is TGCGCCAGCAGTGAGTCAGGGGCTAACTATGGCTTCACCTTC.

On this clone: A much larger clone differs from this one at a single base, so this may be a read error. This sequence joins TRBV20-1 and TRBJ2-3; D is possibly TRBD2 (5 bases). The CDR3 has 13 residues. Between the trimmed V and J ends, which lost 6 bases and 0 bases, there was a span of 10 bases. Germline V lookup: CDR1 DFQATT, CDR2 SNEGSKA (reference sequence). CDR3 sequence (DNA): TGCAGTGCCAGGACTGATAGCACAGATACGCAGTATTTT. It yields the protein CSARTDSTDTQYF.

A note on this clone: One base away lies a much larger clone, so this may be a sequencing read error. The chain couples TRBV6-2 or TRBV6-3 to TRBJ2-2, with 9 bases fitting TRBD2. The V gene's germline CDR1 is MNHEY and CDR2 SVGEGT. This CDR3 region has 17 residues. V lost 2 bases to trimming and J lost 8 bases; unmatched junction nucleotides: 12. The CDR3 DNA reads as TGTGCCAGCAGTTACGCTGTAGCGGGGGTAGTTTGGGGGGAGCTGTTTTTT. This sequence encodes CASSYAVAGVVWGELFF.

This clone was observed a single time. The V call is TRBV20-1, the J call TRBJ1-5, with D unresolved. The CDR3 sequence is 13 residues long. Per germline, CDR1 DFQATT and CDR2 SNEGSKA (reference sequence). V lost 2 bases, J lost 4 bases, and 9 bases lay in between. CDR3 in amino acids: CSARFDENQPQHF. CDR3 bases: TGCAGTGCTAGATTCGACGAGAATCAGCCCCAGCATTTT.

This clone showed up many times. The genes are TRBV30 and TRBJ1-1, with D unclear. Germline values: CDR1 GTSNPN, CDR2 SVGIG (reference sequence). The CDR3 spans 11 residues. V was pared by 1 base and J by 11 bases, with 11 bases between. For the CDR3, the DNA is TGTGCCTGGAGTGCAGGAGGGATGGCTTTCTTT. The encoded protein is CAWSAGGMAFF.

This clone has only a few counts. This may arise from a read error, as a much more abundant clone is one base away. The J gene is TRBJ2-1, the V gene TRBV11-2; the match to TRBD2 covers 7 bases. Germline assignment: CDR1 SGHAT and CDR2 FQNNGV. This CDR3 is 15 amino acids long. The CDR3 loop reads CVSSLIGGSHNEQFF. CDR3 nucleotide sequence: TGTGTCAGCAGCTTAATAGGCGGGAGCCACAATGAGCAGTTCTTC.

This clone showed up just once. This may stem from a read error, because a much larger clone lies one nucleotide away. The chain links TRBV12-3 or TRBV12-4 to TRBJ2-1; either TRBD1 or TRBD2 may fit D (5 bases each). The CDR3 totals 19 residues. CDR3 bases: TGTGCCAGCAGACGGACACTGACTATTGGAGTACCTATTTACAATGAGCGGTTCTTC. Translated, it gives CASRRTLTIGVPIYNERFF.

On this clone itself: At one end the junction does not follow the germline gene, possibly because of a read error. This chain joins TRBV5-1 and TRBJ2-1; weak D call: TRBD2 (5 bases). The CDR3 consists of 13 residues. Germline V gives CDR1 SGHRS, CDR2 YFSETQ. The CDR3 DNA follows: TGCGCCAGCAGCCCCGGGATCGAAAATGAGCAGTCCTTC. Translation gives CASSPGIENEQSF. Filled out from reference TRBV5-1 and TRBJ2-1, the complete variable domain reads KAGVTQTPRYLIKTRGQQVTLSCSPISGHRSVSWYQQTPGQGLQFLFEYFSETQRNKGNFPGRFSGRQFSNSRSEMNVSTLELGDSALYLCASSPGIENEQSFGPGTRLTVL.